A selection of T cell receptor beta chains follows, all from one sample in a study of early T cells in non-severe SARS-CoV-2 infection. TCRdb independently ran MiXCR on the 5' RACE reads; one entry per CDR3 protein. The sample includes tens of thousands of distinct CDR3 sequences, roughly 12% of them seen just once. Sequencing was carried out using whole blood. Receptor source: an adult who was a healthcare worker with PCR-confirmed SARS-CoV-2 infection or an uninfected control (not recorded which). Both conserved end residues are part of each CDR3. Fields, in order: V gene, D gene, J gene, clone size, CDR3 protein, CDR3 DNA. The D gene is left open where the match is weak. A clone size is listed for some rows: how often the clone was seen (once, few, many), or a class if it is expanded.

TRBV7-2,-,TRBJ2-4,few,CASSLVRDATTGLAKNIQYF,TGTGCCAGCAGCTTAGTCCGGGATGCTACAACCGGCTTAGCCAAAAACATTCAGTACTTC
TRBV6-2/TRBV6-3,TRBD1,TRBJ2-3,many,CASSFIRDRGQDTQYF,TGTGCCAGCAGTTTCATCCGGGACAGGGGGCAAGATACGCAGTATTTT
TRBV3-1,TRBD1,TRBJ1-2,-,CASSQRGGRSYGYTF,TGTGCCAGCAGCCAAAGAGGGGGCCGCTCCTATGGCTACACCTTC
TRBV11-3,TRBD2,TRBJ2-6,few,CASSLDGPGGSSGANVLTF,TGTGCCAGCAGCTTAGATGGGCCGGGAGGAAGCTCTGGGGCCAACGTCCTGACTTTC
TRBV28,-,TRBJ1-1,few,CASSALTEAFF,TGTGCCAGCAGCGCCCTCACTGAAGCTTTCTTT
TRBV30,-,TRBJ2-3,few,CAWSTRRGDTQYF,TGTGCCTGGAGTACCCGGAGGGGAGATACGCAGTATTTT
TRBV28,TRBD1,TRBJ2-7,few,CASSFLGQGLHEQYF,TGTGCCAGCAGTTTCCTGGGACAGGGTCTTCACGAGCAGTACTTC
TRBV3-1,-,TRBJ2-7,many,CASSQRDYEQYF,TGTGCCAGCAGCCAACGAGACTACGAGCAGTACTTC
TRBV27,-,TRBJ2-3,few,CASSYFVGSTDTQYF,TGTGCCAGCAGTTATTTTGTTGGAAGCACAGATACGCAGTATTTT
TRBV24-1,-,TRBJ2-1,-,CATSDASSSYNEQFF,TGTGCCACCAGTGACGCCAGTAGTTCCTACAATGAGCAGTTCTTC